This entry features one T cell receptor beta chain sequence. What it binds is not known. The study ran its PCR with 60 Vbeta and 13 Jbeta primers. Data came from immunoSEQ multiplex PCR; TCRdb stores just in-frame clones and leaves some out. The table lists tens of thousands of clones, 78% of them singletons. This CDR3 is 13 amino acids long. Trimming stripped 3 bases from V and 3 bases from J, with 9 bases between. Per the germline V gene, CDR1 is MDHEN and CDR2 is SYDVKM. This sample stems from a study of cytomegalovirus exposure and HLA in healthy donors. Notes on the study in general: The authors enumerated 164 TCR beta chains as linked to cytomegalovirus. About 87% or about 30% of the time was how often most TCR beta V segments were productive, according to an earlier analysis.

The sample comprised PBMCs. The chain has TRBV28 and TRBJ2-7; possibly TRBD1 for D (6 bases). This TCR derives from a woman between 40 and 55 years old in good health and CMV-seropositive. For the CDR3, the DNA is TGTGCCAGCAGTTTGGGGACATTCTACGAGCAGTACTTC. As protein: CASSLGTFYEQYF.